This entry is about one T cell receptor (beta chain). The antigen is undetermined. This record belongs to a study of T-cell reconstitution after alpha-beta-depleted transplantation in children. Between the trimmed V and J ends, which lost 5 bases and 8 bases, there was a span of 6 bases. Per the germline V gene, CDR1 is SEHNR and CDR2 is FQNEAQ (reference sequence). CDR3 length equals 11 residues. Preparing the TCRbeta library involved the use of unique molecular identifiers. TCRdb re-called the PCR reads through MiXCR, storing one row per CDR3 protein. Here the sample spans 500,000 to 750,000 distinct CDR3 sequences, 10% to 15% being singletons. Study-wide findings and caveats: T-cell counts and diversity at one year following transplant were attributed mainly to newly produced T cells.

The genes are TRBV7-9 and TRBJ2-2; no firm D call. The starting material was PBMCs, mostly from graft donor cells, obtained 360 days after TCRalphabeta/CD19-depleted stem cell transplant. This TCR derives from a male patient younger than 18 who had a stem cell transplant for acute myeloid leukemia, so the T cells may come from the graft donor. CDR3 amino acids: CASSIIGELFF. DNA for the CDR3: TGTGCCAGCAGCATCATTGGGGAGCTGTTTTTT. The whole variable domain, remainder taken from reference TRBV7-9 and TRBJ2-2, is DTGVSQNPRHKITKRGQNVTFRCDPISEHNRLYWYRQTLGQGPEFLTYFQNEAQLEKSRLLSDRFSAERPKGSFSTLEIQRTEQGDSAMYLCASSIIGELFFGEGSRLTVL.